Presented here are 7 T cell receptor beta chains from one specimen sequenced in a study of cytomegalovirus exposure and HLA in healthy donors. Researchers ran the PCR with 60 Vbeta and 13 Jbeta primers. Produced via immunoSEQ multiplex PCR; TCRdb's table is partial and in-frame only. Here the sample spans roughly 140,000 clones, around 84% being singletons. The sample comprised PBMCs. The source of these receptors is a boy aged 2 to 9 in good health and CMV-seronegative.

The chain has TRBV29-1 and TRBJ2-1; D gene uncertain. V lost 4 bases and J 7 bases, leaving 14 bases between the germline ends. In germline, CDR1 is SQVTM, CDR2 ANQGSEA. The CDR3 totals 13 residues. The CDR3 sequence is CSVGVGLRNEQFF. The CDR3 DNA reads as TGCAGCGTTGGAGTTGGCCTGAGGAATGAGCAGTTCTTC.

This rearrangement joins TRBV4-1 to TRBJ1-1, with 8 bases identical to TRBD1. Unmatched junction bases numbered 10, after V lost 4 bases and J lost 3 bases. Germline V gene data show CDR1 as MGHRA and CDR2 as YSYEKL. This CDR3 is built from 16 residues. Written as DNA, the CDR3 is TGCGCCAGCAGCCGAATCGGACAGGGACGCGACACTGAAGCTTTCTTT. It is translated as CASSRIGQGRDTEAFF.

The chain links TRBV9 to TRBJ2-5, with TRBD2 as a possible D gene (5 bases). CDR3 length: 16 amino acids. Trimming removed 1 base from V and 4 bases from J, with 17 bases in between. Germline lookup yields CDR1 SGDLS and CDR2 YYNGEE. CDR3 amino acids: CASSVSGGLASETQYF. The CDR3 DNA is TGTGCCAGCAGCGTAAGTGGCGGGCTAGCTTCAGAGACCCAGTACTTC.

The V and J genes are TRBV7-8 and TRBJ2-7; 9 nucleotides line up with TRBD2. Per germline, CDR1 SGHVS and CDR2 FQNEAQ. Germline trimming cut 5 bases from V and 0 bases from J; bases unmatched to any gene: 5. This CDR3 has 15 residues. CDR3 nucleotide sequence: TGTGCCAGCAGCCCCCAGCGGGGGGTCTCCTACGAGCAGTACTTC. It yields the protein CASSPQRGVSYEQYF.

The chain recombines TRBV2 with TRBJ2-1, with TRBD2 matching over 8 bases. V was clipped by 8 bases and J by 1 base; unmatched bases: 7. Germline V gene lookup returns CDR1 SNHLY and CDR2 FYNNEI. This CDR3 has 15 residues. The CDR3 coding sequence is TGTGCCAGCTTCCCGGGGGGGGCTTCCTACAATGAGCAGTTCTTC. This translates into CASFPGGASYNEQFF. Drawing the rest from reference TRBV2 and TRBJ2-1, the complete variable domain is EPEVTQTPSHQVTQMGQEVILRCVPISNHLYFYWYRQILGQKVEFLVSFYNNEISEKSEIFDDQFSVERPDGSNFTLKIRSTKLEDSAMYFCASFPGGASYNEQFFGPGTRLTVL.

V gene TRBV19 combines with J gene TRBJ1-5; 9 bases are a match to TRBD1. Per germline, CDR1 LNHDA and CDR2 SQIVND (reference sequence). The CDR3 covers 17 residues. After removal of 5 bases from V and 4 bases from J, the junction contained 12 bases not matched to a gene. The CDR3 region is CASSHEPGQGFNQPQHF. The CDR3 region has the DNA TGTGCCAGTAGTCACGAACCGGGACAGGGCTTTAATCAGCCCCAGCATTTT.

This CDR3 reads CASSLAEGSNGYTF. DNA of the CDR3: TGTGCCAGCAGCTTGGCGGAGGGGAGTAATGGCTACACCTTC. The chain employs TRBV5-4 and TRBJ1-2; maybe TRBD1 (5 bases). CDR1 is SGHNT and CDR2 is YYREEE in the germline V gene (reference sequence). This CDR3 spans 14 amino acids. The V gene lost 0 bases and the J gene lost 6 bases, with 12 bases spanning the gap.